Sequencing of this T cell receptor beta chain was carried out in a study of T cell responses to AZD1222 COVID-19 vaccine. For the study at large: Pooling of second doses given at about 4 or about 12 weeks was done. Whole-study findings and limits: Donors, mostly white British, included more females; clonal diversity was possibly underestimated. At 160-218 and 743-854, vaccine-associated CD4 TCRs were dominant, and they spanned spike. Spike-specific TCR repertoires showed rising breadth and depth after two AZD1222 doses.

V was pared by 4 bases and J by 1 base, with 10 bases between. The V gene's germline CDR1 is MNHEY and CDR2 SVGAGI. The CDR3 runs to 14 residues. Clones were read by immunoSEQ multiplex PCR, and TCRdb kept only the in-frame ones, dropping some. The table records roughly 67,000 clones, around 83% of them present only once. About this clone itself: The antigen is not known.

The receptor was isolated from an adult in good health. This chain connects TRBV6-5 to TRBJ1-1; no reliable D call. The sample in question was peripheral blood, obtained on day 0 of AZD1222 vaccination. The chain's CDR3 is CASSLLRPNTEAFF. The CDR3 DNA reads as TGTGCCAGCAGTTTGCTGCGACCGAACACTGAAGCTTTCTTT.